This T cell receptor beta chain was sequenced for a study of CD8 T cells in Susac syndrome. The CDR3 is 13 amino acids. Germline V gene sequence: CDR1 DFQATT, CDR2 SNEGSKA (reference sequence). V dropped 3 bases and J dropped 3 bases, with 10 bases sitting between them. Random hexamers were used to reverse transcribe roughly 0.5 to 1 ug of RNA. One entry per CDR3 protein, called by TCRdb with MiXCR from the immunoSEQ multiplex PCR reads. The top ten hold 0.075% to 0.09% of the sample, which has about 140,000 distinct CDR3 sequences, about 94% seen once. This TCR came from a human donor with Susac syndrome. Sequences were obtained from CD4+ T cells from PBMCs. V and J are TRBV20-1 and TRBJ2-3; D not resolved. The CDR3 here is CSASEGLTDTQYF. CDR3 coding DNA: TGCAGTGCTAGTGAAGGGTTAACAGATACGCAGTATTTT.